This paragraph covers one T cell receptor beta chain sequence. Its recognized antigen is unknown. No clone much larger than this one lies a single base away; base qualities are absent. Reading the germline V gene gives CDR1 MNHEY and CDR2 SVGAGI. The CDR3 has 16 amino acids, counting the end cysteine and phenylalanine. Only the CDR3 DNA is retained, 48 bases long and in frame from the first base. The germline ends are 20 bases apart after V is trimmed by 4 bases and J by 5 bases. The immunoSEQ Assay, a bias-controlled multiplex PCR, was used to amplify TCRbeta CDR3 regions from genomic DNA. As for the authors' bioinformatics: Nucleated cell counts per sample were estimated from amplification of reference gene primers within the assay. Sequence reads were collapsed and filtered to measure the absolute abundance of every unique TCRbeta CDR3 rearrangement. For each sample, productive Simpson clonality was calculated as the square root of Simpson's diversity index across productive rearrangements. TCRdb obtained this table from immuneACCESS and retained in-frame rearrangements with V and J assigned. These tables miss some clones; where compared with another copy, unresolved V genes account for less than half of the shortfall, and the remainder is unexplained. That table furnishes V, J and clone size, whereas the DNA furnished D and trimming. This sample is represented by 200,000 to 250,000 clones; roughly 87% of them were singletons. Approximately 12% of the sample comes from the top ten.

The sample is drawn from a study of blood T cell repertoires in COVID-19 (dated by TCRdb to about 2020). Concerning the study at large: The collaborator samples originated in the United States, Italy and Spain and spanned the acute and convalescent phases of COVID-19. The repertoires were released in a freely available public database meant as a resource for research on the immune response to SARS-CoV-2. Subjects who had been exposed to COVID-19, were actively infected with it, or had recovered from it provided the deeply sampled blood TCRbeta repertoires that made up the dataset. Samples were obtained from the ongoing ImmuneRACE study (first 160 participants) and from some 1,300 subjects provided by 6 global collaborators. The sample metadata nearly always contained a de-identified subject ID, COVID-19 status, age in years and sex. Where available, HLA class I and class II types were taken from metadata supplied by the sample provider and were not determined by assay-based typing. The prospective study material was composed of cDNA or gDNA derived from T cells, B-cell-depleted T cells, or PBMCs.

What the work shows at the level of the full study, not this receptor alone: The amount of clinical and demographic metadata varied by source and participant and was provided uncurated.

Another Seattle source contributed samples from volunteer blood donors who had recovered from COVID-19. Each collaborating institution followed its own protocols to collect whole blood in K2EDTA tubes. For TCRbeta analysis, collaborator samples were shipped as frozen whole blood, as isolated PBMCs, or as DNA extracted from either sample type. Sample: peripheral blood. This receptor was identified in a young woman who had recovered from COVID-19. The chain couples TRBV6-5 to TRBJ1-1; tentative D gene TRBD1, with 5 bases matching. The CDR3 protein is CASSLNSQGTKTEAFF. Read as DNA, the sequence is TGTGCCAGCAGTTTAAACTCCCAGGGAACGAAAACTGAAGCTTTCTTT.